This entry lists 10 T cell receptor beta chains sequenced from one sample in a study of T cell responses to AZD1222 COVID-19 vaccine. The repertoire was sequenced with immunoSEQ multiplex PCR; TCRdb's copy has only in-frame clones and lacks some. The table lists 150,000 to 200,000 clones, about nine tenths of them singletons. The input for sequencing was peripheral blood, taken on day 0 of AZD1222 vaccination. These receptors all stem from an adult in good health.

This rearrangement joins TRBV6-5 to TRBJ1-2; D is possibly TRBD1 (6 bases). CDR1 MNHEY and CDR2 SVGAGI come from the germline V gene. The CDR3 covers 15 residues. V lost 5 bases and J 4 bases, leaving 17 bases between the germline ends. CDR3 DNA sequence: TGTGCCAGCAGTCCCGGGACCCTAGGGGGCTATGGCTACACCTTC. This sequence encodes CASSPGTLGGYGYTF.

This clone has only one observation. The chain combines TRBV10-1 with TRBJ1-4; D possibly corresponds to TRBD1 (5 bases). Germline CDR1 is WNHNN and CDR2 is SYGVQD (reference sequence). This CDR3 spans 13 amino acids. Trimming left V 4 bases short and J 6 bases short, with 9 bases between. Here the CDR3 DNA reads TGCGCCAGCAGTGCAGGGTTTGATGAAAAACTGTTTTTT. Protein: CASSAGFDEKLFF.

V is TRBV6-4 and J is TRBJ2-7; 9 nucleotides match TRBD1. The V segment lost 9 bases and the J segment 6 bases; nucleotides outside the gene matches: 15. The CDR3 covers 15 residues. CDR1 and CDR2 from the germline V gene are MRHNA and SNTAGT. The CDR3 loop reads CASDPRQGVESEQYF. The DNA of the CDR3 is TGTGCCAGTGACCCCAGACAGGGGGTGGAATCCGAGCAGTACTTC.

The chain has TRBV2 and TRBJ2-6; 8 bases are a match to TRBD1. This CDR3 region has 15 residues. The V and J ends lost 6 bases and 6 bases, in that order; junction bases with no gene match: 7. Germline CDR1 is SNHLY and CDR2 is FYNNEI. DNA of the CDR3: TGTGCCAGCAGGGGGACAGGATGGGAGGCCAACGTCCTGACTTTC. Translating it yields CASRGTGWEANVLTF.

The J gene is TRBJ2-3, the V gene TRBV24-1, with D hard to call. The germline V gene encodes CDR1 KGHDR and CDR2 SFDVKD. The CDR3 length is 14 residues. With 6 bases removed from V and 6 bases from J, the gap between germline ends came to 15 bases. The chain's CDR3 is CATSFSVAVDTQYF. CDR3 nucleotide sequence: TGTGCCACCAGTTTCAGTGTAGCAGTGGATACGCAGTATTTT.

The table lists this clone with a few counts. The V call is TRBV7-9, the J call TRBJ2-7, with 8 positions matching TRBD1. After removal of 5 bases from V and 2 bases from J, the junction contained 8 bases not matched to a gene. CDR1 SEHNR and CDR2 FQNEAQ come from the germline V gene (reference sequence). There are 15 residues in the CDR3. CDR3 sequence reads: CASSPGQAYTYEQYF. For the CDR3, the DNA is TGTGCCAGCAGCCCGGGACAGGCCTACACCTACGAGCAGTACTTC.

V usage is TRBV19 and J usage is TRBJ1-1; perhaps TRBD1 as D (5 bases). The CDR3 extends over 13 amino acids. The V end was cut by 5 bases, the J end by 3 bases, with 10 bases between. Germline lookup yields CDR1 LNHDA and CDR2 SQIVND (reference sequence). CDR3 in DNA: TGTGCCAGTAGTTCCTCCAGGGACACTGAAGCTTTCTTT. It translates to CASSSSRDTEAFF.

The chain is built from TRBV27 and TRBJ1-4; no firm D call. Germline lookup yields CDR1 MNHEY and CDR2 SMNVEV (reference sequence). The CDR3 is 13 amino acids. The V and J ends lost 6 bases and 8 bases respectively, with 13 bases between them. CDR3 residues: CASRKNTGEKLFF. The CDR3 bases are TGTGCCAGCAGGAAAAATACCGGAGAAAAACTGTTTTTT. Based on the CDR3 plus reference TRBV27 and TRBJ1-4, the full variable domain is EAQVTQNPRYLITVTGKKLTVTCSQNMNHEYMSWYRQDPGLGLRQIYYSMNVEVTDKGDVPEGYKVSRKEKRNFPLILESPSPNQTSLYFCASRKNTGEKLFFGSGTQLSVL.

The rearrangement links TRBV7-2 to TRBJ1-3; D is uncertain. CDR1 SGHTA and CDR2 FQGNSA come from the germline V gene. V lost 1 base, J lost 0 bases, and 10 bases lay in between. This CDR3 comprises 16 residues. This chain's CDR3 is CASSLVPADSGNTIYF. CDR3 sequence (DNA): TGTGCCAGCAGCTTAGTCCCGGCCGACTCTGGAAACACCATATATTTT.

This rearrangement joins TRBV6-6 to TRBJ2-7; D may match TRBD1 or TRBD2 (5 bases each). This CDR3 comprises 13 residues. Deletions cut 4 bases from V and 0 bases from J, with 7 bases between. Per germline, CDR1 MNHNY and CDR2 SVGAGI (reference sequence). In DNA, the CDR3 is TGTGCCAGCAGTTCCGGGGCCTCCTACGAGCAGTACTTC. Amino acids: CASSSGASYEQYF.